This record looks at one TCR beta chain sequence and its context. The CDR3 is 17 amino acids. Losses at the gene ends were 0 bases for V and 4 bases for J; bases not matched to a gene: 6. Germline CDR1 is SGHRS and CDR2 is YFSETQ. This entry is derived from a study of regulatory T cells in long-lasting Graves disease. TCR beta libraries were built with iRepertoire HTBI primers and Arm-PCR of CDR3 regions. How the authors handled the data: Detected in the samples were over 55 TRBV and about 15 TRBJ segments. TCRdb used MiXCR to reprocess the multiplex PCR reads, holding one entry per CDR3 protein. The V and J calls follow TCRdb's processing rather than the paper's. Among 450,000 to 700,000 distinct CDR3 sequences listed, 13% were seen once. Time point defined: newly diagnosed GD, antithyroid drugs for less than 3 months. From RNA extracted from PBMCs, the TCR library was made. A further study also used this sample, focusing on T cells in Graves' hyperthyroidism and ophthalmopathy. This second study says: Researchers barred patients who had uncontrolled infection, other autoimmune disease, pregnancy or lactation.

The chain combines TRBV5-1 with TRBJ2-5; the match to TRBD2 covers 13 bases. This clonotype was obtained from a man aged 25 to 45 with Graves disease. The sample consisted of peripheral blood mononuclear cells (PBMCs), taken at new diagnosis, from a patient treated with antithyroid drugs. CDR3 residues: CASSLDLGLAGRETQYF. CDR3 in DNA: TGCGCCAGCAGCTTGGATCTGGGACTAGCGGGACGAGAGACCCAGTACTTC.